These 20 T cell receptor beta chains came from one sample sequenced in a study of T cell responses to AZD1222 COVID-19 vaccine. Sequencing was performed with immunoSEQ multiplex PCR; in TCRdb, only in-frame clones are kept and a portion is missing. The sample has fewer than 200,000 clones; 85% to 90% are singletons. This specimen was peripheral blood, taken on day 0 of AZD1222 vaccination. These receptors originate from an adult in good health.

The gene calls are TRBV28 and TRBJ1-1; D may be TRBD1 (6 bases). Germline loops: CDR1 MDHEN, CDR2 SYDVKM. V was pared by 5 bases and J by 1 base, with 14 bases between. This CDR3 spans 15 amino acids. CDR3 DNA sequence: TGTGCCAGCAGTCAACTCCGGACAGAGAACACTGAAGCTTTCTTT. Translated, it gives CASSQLRTENTEAFF.

V usage is TRBV6-2 or TRBV6-3 and J usage is TRBJ2-3; D is undetermined. Germline loops: CDR1 MNHEY, CDR2 SVGEGT. V shed 2 bases and J shed 0 bases, with 3 bases lying between them. The CDR3 is made up of 13 amino acids. CDR3 bases: TGTGCCAGCAGTTACCCTAGCACAGATACGCAGTATTTT. Its protein product is CASSYPSTDTQYF.

This sequence joins TRBV27 and TRBJ1-5; D uncertain. CDR3 length: 13 amino acids. V lost 3 bases to trimming and J lost 6 bases, with 9 bases between them. Germline CDR1 reads MNHEY; CDR2 reads SMNVEV (reference sequence). The DNA of the CDR3 is TGTGCCAGCAGTTTTTCCGGGCCTCAGCCCCAGCATTTT. It specifies CASSFSGPQPQHF.

V gene TRBV18 combines with J gene TRBJ2-1; 7 positions agree with TRBD2. CDR1 is KGHSH, CDR2 LQKENI, per germline. The CDR3 spans 17 residues. Trimming cost V 0 bases and J 6 bases; bases outside gene matches: 11. The CDR3 sequence is CASSPPFGGLKGNEQFF. As DNA, the CDR3 is TGTGCCAGCTCACCACCTTTCGGGGGGTTAAAAGGCAATGAGCAGTTCTTC.

The chain has TRBV2 and TRBJ1-5; D call uncertain. The CDR3 contains 15 residues. V was shortened by 2 bases and J by 0 bases, with 8 bases between the two germline ends. The germline V gene has CDR1 SNHLY and CDR2 FYNNEI. CDR3 in DNA: TGTGCCAGCAGTGAACTGGGTAATAGCAATCAGCCCCAGCATTTT. Residues: CASSELGNSNQPQHF.

V and J are TRBV5-1 and TRBJ2-1; the D gene is possibly TRBD2 (5 bases). V shed 3 bases and J shed 0 bases, with 10 bases lying between them. The V gene's germline CDR1 is SGHRS and CDR2 YFSETQ. The CDR3 contains 15 residues. The CDR3 sequence is CASSSSGGSYNEQFF. Written as DNA, the CDR3 is TGCGCCAGCAGCTCGAGCGGCGGCTCCTACAATGAGCAGTTCTTC.

Only one count was recorded for this clone. V and J are TRBV30 and TRBJ2-2; D may be TRBD2 (7 bases). V was pared by 8 bases and J by 2 bases, with 18 bases between. Germline V lookup: CDR1 GTSNPN, CDR2 SVGIG (reference sequence). This CDR3 is built from 15 residues. CDR3 sequence: CASGGAGLNTGELFF. The CDR3 coding sequence is TGTGCCAGTGGGGGGGCAGGCCTAAACACCGGGGAGCTGTTTTTT.

The chain has TRBV10-3 and TRBJ2-2; D tentatively fits TRBD1 or TRBD2 (5 bases each). Germline values: CDR1 ENHRY, CDR2 SYGVKD. V lost 3 bases and J lost 0, with 8 bases in between. The CDR3 contains 15 residues. The CDR3 nucleotides read TGTGCCATCAGTGAAGTGGGGGCGAACACCGGGGAGCTGTTTTTT. Protein product: CAISEVGANTGELFF.

This chain connects TRBV18 to TRBJ2-2, with 7 bases matching TRBD2. The CDR3 sequence is 14 residues long. J lost 1 base, V lost 6 bases, and 2 bases had no gene match. Germline CDR1 and CDR2: KGHSH and LQKENI. The CDR3 here is CASSLAVNTGELFF. CDR3 DNA: TGTGCCAGCTCTCTAGCGGTGAACACCGGGGAGCTGTTTTTT.

This chain joins TRBV27 and TRBJ2-5, with 9 bases aligning to TRBD1. The germline gives CDR1 MNHEY, CDR2 SMNVEV (reference sequence). V was pared by 6 bases and J by 4 bases, with 12 bases of the junction left unmatched. The CDR3 runs to 16 residues. The CDR3 loop is CASRSLPPGQGETQYF. CDR3 DNA: TGTGCCAGCAGATCCTTACCTCCGGGACAGGGAGAGACCCAGTACTTC.

The J gene is TRBJ1-5, the V gene TRBV5-6; 8 bases map to TRBD1. This CDR3 comprises 13 residues. Trimming cost V 7 bases and J 3 bases; bases outside gene matches: 3. Germline values: CDR1 SGHDT, CDR2 YYEEEE. This chain's CDR3 is CASQGAPNQPQHF. CDR3 bases: TGTGCCAGCCAGGGGGCCCCCAATCAGCCCCAGCATTTT.

This chain links TRBV10-3 with TRBJ2-7; D may be TRBD1 (6 bases). The germline V gene encodes CDR1 ENHRY and CDR2 SYGVKD. The CDR3 has 15 residues. V dropped 7 bases and J dropped 1 base, with 17 bases sitting between them. CDR3 nucleotide sequence: TGTGCCATCATGGATGGGCAGGGGACGTCCTACGAGCAGTACTTC. It yields the protein CAIMDGQGTSYEQYF.

The CDR3 loop reads CASSGSAGGGQPQHF. The CDR3 nucleotides read TGTGCCAGCAGTGGCTCGGCAGGGGGCGGTCAGCCCCAGCATTTT. The V call is TRBV2, the J call TRBJ1-5; 8 bases map to TRBD1. The CDR3 spans 15 residues. Per germline, CDR1 SNHLY and CDR2 FYNNEI. Trimming cost V 4 bases and J 6 bases; bases outside gene matches: 8.

The V call is TRBV5-1, the J call TRBJ1-2; TRBD1 is a possible D gene (5 bases). CDR3 length: 13 amino acids. In germline, CDR1 is SGHRS, CDR2 YFSETQ. Trimming stripped 4 bases from V and 7 bases from J, with 14 bases between. CDR3 bases: TGCGCCAGCAGCCAAGGGACGGCCTCTGGCTACACCTTC. It translates to CASSQGTASGYTF.

CDR3: CASSGDRDQPQHF. The CDR3, as DNA: TGCGCCAGCAGCGGCGACAGGGATCAGCCCCAGCATTTT. The V gene is TRBV5-1, the J gene TRBJ1-5; 7 bases match TRBD1. In germline, CDR1 is SGHRS, CDR2 YFSETQ. V gave up 4 bases and J gave up 5 bases; unmatched junction bases: 3. CDR3 size: 13 residues.

J is TRBJ1-3 and V is TRBV5-4; TRBD1 aligns across 8 bases. CDR3 size: 16 residues. Germline loops: CDR1 SGHNT, CDR2 YYREEE (reference sequence). V shed 3 bases and J 2 bases; nucleotides not matched to a gene: 7. This CDR3 reads CASSSENRGAGNTIYF. Here the CDR3 DNA reads TGTGCCAGCAGCTCGGAAAACAGGGGGGCTGGAAACACCATATATTTT.

The chain couples TRBV6-2 or TRBV6-3 to TRBJ1-1; a possible D gene is TRBD1 (5 bases). Germline V gene data show CDR1 as MNHEY and CDR2 as SVGEGT. With 2 bases removed from V and 5 bases from J, the gap between germline ends came to 9 bases. This CDR3 has 13 amino acids. The DNA for the CDR3 is TGTGCCAGCAGTTACACGGGGGGGACTGAAGCTTTCTTT. The encoded protein is CASSYTGGTEAFF.

This chain connects TRBV6-4 to TRBJ2-2; D gene unclear. Trimming removed 6 bases at V and 3 bases at J, with 17 bases between. The germline gives CDR1 MRHNA, CDR2 SNTAGT. The CDR3 length is 16 residues. CDR3 coding DNA: TGTGCCAGCAGCCCCACCTTGAATGCCGACACCGGGGAGCTGTTTTTT. This translates into CASSPTLNADTGELFF.

This rearrangement joins TRBV12-5 to TRBJ2-3, with D perhaps TRBD1 or TRBD2 (5 bases each). This CDR3 has 15 residues. V gave up 4 bases and J gave up 1 base, with 12 bases separating them. CDR1 and CDR2 (germline): LGHNT, FRNRAP. The CDR3 DNA is TGTGCTAGTGGTTCAAGTACGGGGCGCACAGATACGCAGTATTTT. It codes for CASGSSTGRTDTQYF.

The CDR3 loop reads CASRQQPSGGGEQYF. CDR3 nucleotide sequence: TGTGCCAGCAGGCAACAGCCTAGCGGGGGGGGTGAGCAGTACTTC. The chain joins TRBV6-5 to TRBJ2-7; the match to TRBD2 covers 12 bases. The J segment lost 7 bases and the V segment lost 6 bases, leaving 10 bases of the junction unmatched. Per the germline V gene, CDR1 is MNHEY and CDR2 is SVGAGI. The length of the CDR3 is 15 residues.